The clone carrying this T cell receptor (beta chain) was observed at least ten times. CDR1 and CDR2 (germline): MNHEY, SMNVEV (reference sequence). V was clipped by 2 bases and J by 0 bases, with 8 bases between them. This CDR3 comprises 15 residues. TCRdb recomputed calls from the PCR reads with MiXCR, one row per CDR3 protein. The table has approximately 36,000 distinct CDR3 sequences, 15% to 20% seen once. This sample stems from a study of molecular identifiers for immune sequencing clone quantification. Study at large: Replicates involved a five-way split of RNA from around 20,000 or 100,000 naive CD8 cells, with sequencing of four.

The clonotype originates from a human donor in good health. Some libraries in this study had Jurkat cell RNA spiked in. The sample consisted of naive CD8+ T cells from blood, with Jurkat cell RNA spiked in. Subset indicated: FACS-sorted CD8+CD4-CCR7+CD45RA+ naive T cells. V is TRBV27 and J is TRBJ2-1, with no clear D. The CDR3 DNA sequence: TGTGCCAGCAGTTTAGGAATTAGCTCCTACAATGAGCAGTTCTTC. Its translation: CASSLGISSYNEQFF.